Shown below are 12 T cell receptor beta chains from a single sample sequenced in a study of T cell repertoires in cytomegalovirus infection. These receptors have no identified antigens. One entry per CDR3 protein results from TCRdb running MiXCR on the reads. The sample lists some 900,000 distinct CDR3 sequences; about 30% were seen once. Here the sequenced sample was cultured CD8+ T cells from PBMCs, taken from culture after CMV antigen stimulation. These receptors were collected from a human donor in good health (CMV status not recorded). Some clones in this sample may be carry-over from other donors' samples.

This clonotype has only a few counts. This rearrangement joins TRBV7-2 to TRBJ2-3; 12 bases agree with TRBD2. V gave up 5 bases and J gave up 3 bases; unmatched junction bases: 9. The germline CDR1 and CDR2 sequences are SGHTA and FQGNSA. The CDR3 has 17 residues. The DNA for the CDR3 is TGTGCCAGCAGCCCCTGGACTAGCGGGGATAGGACAGATACGCAGTATTTT. Its translation: CASSPWTSGDRTDTQYF.

V is TRBV6-2 or TRBV6-3 and J is TRBJ1-5; unclear D gene. CDR3 size: 15 residues. Trimming left V 6 bases short and J 4 bases short, with 16 bases between. CDR1 and CDR2 (germline): MNHEY, SVGEGT. The CDR3 bases are TGTGCCAGCAGGACCGGACCTGGGTGGAATCAGCCCCAGCATTTT. This gives the protein CASRTGPGWNQPQHF.

This chain uses TRBV11-2 with TRBJ1-2, with TRBD1 matching over 8 bases. The germline V gene encodes CDR1 SGHAT and CDR2 FQNNGV. The CDR3 is 17 residues long. V lost 3 bases, J lost 7 bases, and 16 bases stayed unmatched. The CDR3 bases are TGTGCCAGCAGCTTTATGATCTCCCGCAGGGGGCGGGGTGGCTACACCTTC. Protein sequence: CASSFMISRRGRGGYTF.

The rearrangement joins TRBV6-1 to TRBJ2-7; 12 positions match TRBD1. This CDR3 spans 20 amino acids. V trimming: 4 bases; J trimming: 0 bases; junction bases outside the gene matches: 16. CDR1 and CDR2 from the germline V gene are MNHNS and SASEGT. The CDR3 sequence is CASSVPGTGGLRPSSYEQYF. CDR3 nucleotides: TGTGCCAGCAGTGTACCCGGGACAGGGGGCCTACGACCTAGCTCCTACGAGCAGTACTTC.

The genes are TRBV2 and TRBJ1-1; TRBD1 matches at 7 bases. The CDR3 contains 12 residues. Germline trimming cut 10 bases from V and 6 bases from J; bases unmatched to any gene: 8. Germline V gives CDR1 SNHLY, CDR2 FYNNEI. The DNA of the CDR3 is TGTGCCATTTCGGACAGGTCCCCTGAAGCTTTCTTT. As protein: CAISDRSPEAFF.

The V and J genes are TRBV18 and TRBJ2-1; the match to TRBD1 covers 8 bases. The germline V gene encodes CDR1 KGHSH and CDR2 LQKENI. This CDR3 comprises 19 residues. V trimming: 0 bases; J trimming: 2 bases; junction bases outside the gene matches: 12. The CDR3 nucleotides are TGTGCCAGCTCACCACCAGGACAGGGTGCATACGACCCCTACAATGAGCAGTTCTTC. Its protein is CASSPPGQGAYDPYNEQFF.

This clonotype came up once. The chain recombines TRBV6-6 with TRBJ2-1; no firm D call. Trimming left V 5 bases short and J 0 bases short, with 8 bases between. The CDR3 has 14 residues. Germline CDR1 is MNHNY and CDR2 is SVGAGI (reference sequence). This CDR3 reads CASSTALSYNEQFF. The CDR3 nucleotides are TGTGCCAGCAGTACAGCTCTCTCCTACAATGAGCAGTTCTTC.

In this sample, this clonotype turned up a few times. The chain has TRBV27 and TRBJ1-5, with D possibly matching TRBD1 (5 bases). Germline lookup yields CDR1 MNHEY and CDR2 SMNVEV (reference sequence). Trimming pared 1 base from V and 0 bases from J, leaving 19 bases between. The CDR3 runs to 19 residues. This chain's CDR3 is CASSLWGSGEGYSNQPQHF. CDR3 DNA: TGTGCCAGCAGTTTATGGGGCAGTGGGGAGGGTTATAGCAATCAGCCCCAGCATTTT.

The chain links TRBV6-6 to TRBJ2-5, with a weak D call TRBD2 (6 bases). CDR1 and CDR2 (germline): MNHNY, SVGAGI (reference sequence). This CDR3 has 14 amino acids. V lost 5 bases and J 5 bases, leaving 15 bases between the germline ends. Written as DNA, the CDR3 is TGTGCCAGCAGTCTCCCGGACTATCCGGAGACCCAGTACTTC. Protein product: CASSLPDYPETQYF.

V and J are TRBV12-3 or TRBV12-4 and TRBJ2-1; 7 nucleotides align to TRBD1. There are 16 residues in the CDR3. V lost 1 base to trimming and J lost 4 bases; unmatched junction nucleotides: 7. Here the CDR3 DNA reads TGTGCCAGCAGTTTAGTAGTCGGGACAGAATACAATGAGCAGTTCTTC. It translates to CASSLVVGTEYNEQFF.

This clonotype was seen at least ten times. The rearrangement uses TRBV7-9 and TRBJ1-5; TRBD1 agrees at 10 bases. Germline CDR1 is SEHNR and CDR2 is FQNEAQ (reference sequence). The CDR3 loop spans 15 amino acids. Trimming took 5 bases from V and 3 from J; bases not matched to a gene: 4. CDR3 loop: CASSQGTGVNQPQHF. As DNA, the CDR3 is TGTGCCAGCAGCCAAGGGACAGGGGTCAATCAGCCCCAGCATTTT.

This clonotype was counted ten times or more. CDR3 sequence: CATSRYNEQFF. For the CDR3, the DNA is TGTGCCACCAGCCGGTACAATGAGCAGTTCTTC. This rearrangement joins TRBV24-1 to TRBJ2-1, with unresolved D. V was trimmed by 7 bases and J by 4 bases, leaving 4 bases between them. Looked up from germline, CDR1 is KGHDR and CDR2 is SFDVKD. There are 11 residues in the CDR3.